These T cell receptor beta chains were read from a single sample in a study of blood T cell repertoires in COVID-19. TCRdb's copy holds only in-frame clones and misses some; the assay was immunoSEQ multiplex PCR. The sample holds 300,000 to 350,000 clones; over 75% are singletons and the top ten take about 5%. Sequenced material: PBMCs or T cells enriched from blood (not recorded which). The receptors come from a man younger than 40 who had recovered from COVID-19. Each CDR3 is given without its conserved first and last residue.

j_gene	v_gene	CDR3aa
TRBJ2-1	TRBV3-1/TRBV3-2	ASSQEGRGPYNEQF
TRBJ2-2	TRBV6-5	ASTKGQGDTGELF
TRBJ2-7	TRBV7-8	ASRSGTAFAEQY
TRBJ2-5	TRBV9	ASSVQPGQETQY
TRBJ1-1	TRBV3-1/TRBV3-2	ASSQARMNTEAF
TRBJ1-5	TRBV28	ASTVMGGGTLNQPQH
TRBJ2-7	TRBV19	ASSIAGTIEQY
TRBJ2-1	TRBV10-3	AISERGGGATVNEQF
TRBJ2-2	TRBV7-3	ASSLNGGDTGELF
TRBJ2-5	TRBV15	ATSPRGGETQY
TRBJ1-4	TRBV2	ASISRATTNEKLF
TRBJ2-7	TRBV5-4	ASKKGALDEQY
TRBJ1-5	TRBV27	ASSSVHGPQH
TRBJ2-3	TRBV4-2	ASSPPGGTDTQY
TRBJ2-3	TRBV9	ASSARLAGVFTDTQY
TRBJ1-2	TRBV2	ASGGRDSNYGYT
TRBJ2-2	TRBV11-2	ASSLGDRGQGGELF
TRBJ1-6	TRBV7-8	ASSRSGTEYNSPLH
TRBJ1-1	TRBV12-3/TRBV12-4	ASSHLSTEAF
TRBJ2-5	TRBV5-8	ASSLYGGRHLRRQY
TRBJ1-2	TRBV3-1/TRBV3-2	ASSRRGQGADGYT
TRBJ2-5	TRBV28	ASSSPRTSQETQY
TRBJ2-7	TRBV5-6	ASSLESLPYEQY
TRBJ1-4	TRBV28	ASSLRRQGGEKLF
TRBJ2-7	TRBV4-1	ASSQVVAGVGVYEQY
TRBJ2-7	TRBV6-5	ASSRGGLGTDEQY
TRBJ2-7	TRBV30	AWSVPGTGKYEQY
TRBJ2-5	TRBV2	ASTLSTAARRETQY
TRBJ2-1	TRBV5-6	ASSLFDRGYNEQF
TRBJ2-5	TRBV2	ASSESGLQETQY
TRBJ2-1	TRBV19	ASRSPAGGSNEQF
TRBJ1-2	TRBV2	ASSEPLTGRGGYT
TRBJ1-4	TRBV18	ASSPDRPNEKLF
TRBJ2-1	TRBV4-2	ASSQGLRNEQF
TRBJ1-6	TRBV3-1/TRBV3-2	ASSQGTGYNSPLH
TRBJ2-3	TRBV9	ASSPEQGRSDTQY
TRBJ2-1	TRBV29-1	SVEGTAGEDNEQF
TRBJ1-6	TRBV24-1	ATSDTGTRFNSPLH
TRBJ2-3	TRBV5-1	ASTALQESTDTQY
TRBJ2-2	TRBV19	ASKDPGGELSGELF
TRBJ2-7	TRBV28	ASSLQATYEQY
TRBJ2-2	TRBV24-1	ATSDRDRPTGELF
TRBJ1-5	TRBV18	ASSPNRGQSNQPQH
TRBJ2-1	TRBV10-1	ASSPRGRYNEQF
TRBJ2-3	TRBV7-6	ASYRGGPWDTQY
TRBJ2-3	TRBV2	ASSVRLAGADTQY
TRBJ1-6	TRBV27	ASSFKQGAISFNSPLH
TRBJ2-7	TRBV6-6	ASSYSRLRLYEQY
TRBJ2-1	TRBV2	ASTVLAVPF
TRBJ1-1	TRBV12-3/TRBV12-4	ASRGGQDTEAF
TRBJ2-2	TRBV3-1/TRBV3-2	ASSRGQGVGELF
TRBJ1-2	TRBV19	ASSMADSHNYGYT
TRBJ1-1	TRBV15	ATSRDSQGAGTEAF
TRBJ1-1	TRBV1	TSSQLTGGMNTEAF
TRBJ1-2	TRBV6-5	ASSYFAGYHYGYT
TRBJ1-6	TRBV15	ATSSPTGGASPLH
TRBJ2-5	TRBV9	ASSEDRDYQETQY
TRBJ2-3	TRBV6-2/TRBV6-3	ASSYQVGGTTDTQY